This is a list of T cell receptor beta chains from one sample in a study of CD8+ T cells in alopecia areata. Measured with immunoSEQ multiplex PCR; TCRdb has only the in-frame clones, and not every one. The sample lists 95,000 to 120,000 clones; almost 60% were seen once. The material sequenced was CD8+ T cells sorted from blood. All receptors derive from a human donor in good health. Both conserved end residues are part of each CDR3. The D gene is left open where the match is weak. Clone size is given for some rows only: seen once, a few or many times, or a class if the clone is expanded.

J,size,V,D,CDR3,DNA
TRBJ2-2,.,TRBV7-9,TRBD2,CASSLAPGGTSGELFF,TGTGCCAGCAGCTTAGCGCCGGGGGGGACCTCCGGGGAGCTGTTTTTT
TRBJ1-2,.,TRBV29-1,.,CSVDPGYGYTF,TGCAGCGTTGACCCAGGGTATGGCTACACCTTC
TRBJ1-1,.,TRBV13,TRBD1,CASSWGRQGMNTEAFF,TGTGCCAGCAGCTGGGGGCGACAGGGCATGAACACTGAAGCTTTCTTT
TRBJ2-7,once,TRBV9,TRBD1,CASSVEGQGSYEQYF,TGTGCCAGCAGCGTAGAGGGACAGGGGTCCTACGAGCAGTACTTC
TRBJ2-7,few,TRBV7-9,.,CASSRPGDEKYEQYF,TGTGCCAGCAGCCGCCCGGGGGACGAGAAATACGAGCAGTACTTC
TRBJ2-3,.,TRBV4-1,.,CASSQGPEGGGDTQYF,TGCGCCAGCAGCCAGGGTCCCGAGGGGGGCGGGGATACGCAGTATTTT
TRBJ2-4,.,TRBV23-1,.,CASSQPGGPGYSIKNIQYF,TGCGCCAGCAGTCAACCCGGGGGGCCGGGGTATTCTATCAAAAACATTCAGTACTTC
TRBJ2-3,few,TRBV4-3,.,CASSQDDSGWQGDTQYF,TGCGCCAGCAGCCAAGATGACTCGGGATGGCAGGGGGATACGCAGTATTTT
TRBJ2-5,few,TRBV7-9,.,CASSFPGQETQYF,TGTGCCAGCAGCTTCCCGGGTCAAGAGACCCAGTACTTC
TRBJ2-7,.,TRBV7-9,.,CASSRGTDPYEQYF,TGTGCCAGCAGCCGAGGGACCGACCCCTACGAGCAGTACTTC
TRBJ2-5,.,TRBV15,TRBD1,CATSLPGGQETQYF,TGTGCCACCAGCCTCCCAGGGGGACAAGAGACCCAGTACTTC
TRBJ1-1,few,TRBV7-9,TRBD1,CASSSDRGTEAFF,TGTGCCAGCAGCTCTGACAGGGGCACTGAAGCTTTCTTT
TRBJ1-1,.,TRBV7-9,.,CASSLGQANPKGTEAFF,TGTGCCAGCAGCTTGGGGCAGGCCAACCCAAAGGGCACTGAAGCTTTCTTT
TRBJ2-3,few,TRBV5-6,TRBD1,CASTGDRAISDTQYF,TGTGCCAGCACCGGGGACAGGGCGATATCAGATACGCAGTATTTT
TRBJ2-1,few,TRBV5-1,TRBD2,CASSQRLAGDHNEQFF,TGCGCCAGCAGTCAGAGACTAGCGGGGGACCACAATGAGCAGTTCTTC